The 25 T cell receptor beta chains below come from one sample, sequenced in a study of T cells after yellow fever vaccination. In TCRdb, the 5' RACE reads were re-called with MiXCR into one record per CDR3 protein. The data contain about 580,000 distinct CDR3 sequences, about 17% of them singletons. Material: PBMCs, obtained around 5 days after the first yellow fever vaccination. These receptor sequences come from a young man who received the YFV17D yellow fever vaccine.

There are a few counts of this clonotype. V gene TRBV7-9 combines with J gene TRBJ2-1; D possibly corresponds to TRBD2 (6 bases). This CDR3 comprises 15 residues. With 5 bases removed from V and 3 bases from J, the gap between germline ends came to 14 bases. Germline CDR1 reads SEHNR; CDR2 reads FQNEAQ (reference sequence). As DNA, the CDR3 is TGTGCCAGCAGCCCAAGAGGGAGGAACTACAATGAGCAGTTCTTC. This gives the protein CASSPRGRNYNEQFF.

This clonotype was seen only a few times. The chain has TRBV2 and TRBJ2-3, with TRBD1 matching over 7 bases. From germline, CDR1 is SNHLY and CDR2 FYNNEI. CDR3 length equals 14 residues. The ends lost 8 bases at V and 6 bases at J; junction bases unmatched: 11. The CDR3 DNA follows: TGTGCCAGCGGACAGGCCCAGGGGTCCGATACGCAGTATTTT. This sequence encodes CASGQAQGSDTQYF.

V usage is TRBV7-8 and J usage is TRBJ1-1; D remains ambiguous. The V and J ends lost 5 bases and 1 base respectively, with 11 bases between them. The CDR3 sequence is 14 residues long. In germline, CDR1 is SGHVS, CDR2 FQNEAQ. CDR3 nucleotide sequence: TGTGCCAGCAGCCAAACGTGGAAGAACACTGAAGCTTTCTTT. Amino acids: CASSQTWKNTEAFF.

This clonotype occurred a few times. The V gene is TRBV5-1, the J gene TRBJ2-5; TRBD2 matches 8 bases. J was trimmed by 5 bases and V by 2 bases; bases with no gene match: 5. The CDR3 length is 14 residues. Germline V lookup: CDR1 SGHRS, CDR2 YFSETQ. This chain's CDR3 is CASSFGASGETQYF. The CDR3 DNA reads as TGCGCCAGCAGCTTTGGGGCTAGCGGGGAGACCCAGTACTTC.

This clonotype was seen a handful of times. This CDR3 reads CASSGTGVGGEQFF. In nucleotides, the CDR3 is TGTGCCAGCAGCGGGACAGGGGTAGGCGGTGAGCAGTTCTTC. The gene calls are TRBV6-1 and TRBJ2-1; 10 bases line up with TRBD1. V lost 6 bases to trimming and J lost 9 bases; unmatched junction nucleotides: 8. There are 14 residues in the CDR3. CDR1 is MNHNS and CDR2 is SASEGT in the germline V gene.

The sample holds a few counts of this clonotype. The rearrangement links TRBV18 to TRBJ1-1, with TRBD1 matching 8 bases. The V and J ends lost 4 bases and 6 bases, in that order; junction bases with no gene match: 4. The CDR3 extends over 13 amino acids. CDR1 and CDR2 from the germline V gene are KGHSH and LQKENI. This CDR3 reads CASSRDRSSEAFF. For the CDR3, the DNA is TGTGCCAGCTCACGGGACAGGTCATCTGAAGCTTTCTTT. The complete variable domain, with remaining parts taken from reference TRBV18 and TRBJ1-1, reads NAGVMQNPRHLVRRRGQEARLRCSPMKGHSHVYWYRQLPEEGLKFMVYLQKENIIDESGMPKERFSAEFPKEGPSILRIQQVVRGDSAAYFCASSRDRSSEAFFGQGTRLTVV.

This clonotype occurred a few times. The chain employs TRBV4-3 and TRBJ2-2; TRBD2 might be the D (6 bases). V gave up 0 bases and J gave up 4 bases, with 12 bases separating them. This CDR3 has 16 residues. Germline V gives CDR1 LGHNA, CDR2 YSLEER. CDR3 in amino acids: CASSQDSQGGTGELFF. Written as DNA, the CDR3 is TGCGCCAGCAGCCAAGATTCCCAGGGAGGCACCGGGGAGCTGTTTTTT.

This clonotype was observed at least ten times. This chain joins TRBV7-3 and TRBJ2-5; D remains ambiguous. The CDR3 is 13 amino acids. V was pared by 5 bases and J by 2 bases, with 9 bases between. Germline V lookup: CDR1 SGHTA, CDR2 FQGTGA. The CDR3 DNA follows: TGTGCCAGCAGCCCCGGGCCACAAGAGACCCAGTACTTC. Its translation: CASSPGPQETQYF.

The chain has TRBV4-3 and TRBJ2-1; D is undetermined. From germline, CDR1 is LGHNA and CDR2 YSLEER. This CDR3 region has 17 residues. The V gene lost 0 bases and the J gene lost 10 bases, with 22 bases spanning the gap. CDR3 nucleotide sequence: TGCGCCAGCAGCCAAGATCTGGGTCCTCTCTACAATGAAGAGCAGTTCTTC. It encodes CASSQDLGPLYNEEQFF.

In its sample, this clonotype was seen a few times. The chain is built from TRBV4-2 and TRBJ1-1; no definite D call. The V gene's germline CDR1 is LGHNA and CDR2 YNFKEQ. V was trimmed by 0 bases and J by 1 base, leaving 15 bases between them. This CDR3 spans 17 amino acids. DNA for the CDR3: TGTGCCAGCAGCCAAGATCTTCGAGGCCGCGCGAACACTGAAGCTTTCTTT. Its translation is CASSQDLRGRANTEAFF.

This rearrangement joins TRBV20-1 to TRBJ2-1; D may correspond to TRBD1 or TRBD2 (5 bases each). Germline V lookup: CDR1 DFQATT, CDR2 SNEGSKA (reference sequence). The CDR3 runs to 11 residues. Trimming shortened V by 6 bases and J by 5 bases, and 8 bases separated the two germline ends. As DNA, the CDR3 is TGCAGTGCAACGGGGCACAATGAGCAGTTCTTC. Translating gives CSATGHNEQFF.

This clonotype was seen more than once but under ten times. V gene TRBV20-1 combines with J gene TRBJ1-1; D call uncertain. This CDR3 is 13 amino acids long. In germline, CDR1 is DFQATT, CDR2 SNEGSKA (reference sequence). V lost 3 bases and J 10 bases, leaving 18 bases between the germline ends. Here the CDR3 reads CSASPGSARGAFF. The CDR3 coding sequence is TGCAGTGCTAGCCCGGGATCGGCTCGGGGAGCTTTCTTT.

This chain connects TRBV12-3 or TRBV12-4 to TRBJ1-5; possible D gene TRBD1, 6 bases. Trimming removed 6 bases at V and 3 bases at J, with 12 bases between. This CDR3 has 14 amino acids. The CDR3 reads CASSSRDINQPQHF. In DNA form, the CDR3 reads TGTGCCAGCAGCAGCCGGGACATCAATCAGCCCCAGCATTTT.

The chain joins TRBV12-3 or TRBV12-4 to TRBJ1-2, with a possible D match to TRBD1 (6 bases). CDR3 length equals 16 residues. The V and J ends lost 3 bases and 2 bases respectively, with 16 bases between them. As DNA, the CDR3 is TGTGCCAGCAGTTTCGGGCAGGGGCTACCCAACTATGGCTACACCTTC. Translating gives CASSFGQGLPNYGYTF.

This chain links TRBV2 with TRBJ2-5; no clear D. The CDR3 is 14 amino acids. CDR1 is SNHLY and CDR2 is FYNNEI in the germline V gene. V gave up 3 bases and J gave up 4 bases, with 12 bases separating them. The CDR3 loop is CASSEGQVGETQYF. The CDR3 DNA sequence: TGTGCCAGCAGTGAGGGCCAGGTGGGAGAGACCCAGTACTTC.

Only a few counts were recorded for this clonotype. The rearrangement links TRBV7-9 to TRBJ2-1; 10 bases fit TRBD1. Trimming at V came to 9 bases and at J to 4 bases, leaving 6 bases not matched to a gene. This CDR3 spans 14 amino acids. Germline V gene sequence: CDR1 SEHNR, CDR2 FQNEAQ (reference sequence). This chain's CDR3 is CASTGQGIYNEQFF. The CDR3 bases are TGTGCCAGTACGGGACAGGGGATTTACAATGAGCAGTTCTTC.

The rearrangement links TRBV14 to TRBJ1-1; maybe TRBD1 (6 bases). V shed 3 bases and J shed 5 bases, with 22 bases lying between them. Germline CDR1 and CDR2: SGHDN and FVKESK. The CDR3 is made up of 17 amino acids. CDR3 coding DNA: TGTGCCAGCAGCCATCCCCGCGGGGCAGGGGTAGATACTGAAGCTTTCTTT. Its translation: CASSHPRGAGVDTEAFF.

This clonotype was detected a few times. For the CDR3, the DNA is TGCGCCAGCAGCCAAGATCTAAGCGACCGGGAGGCTTTCTTT. Translation: CASSQDLSDREAFF. The chain employs TRBV4-1 and TRBJ1-1, with D unresolved. V was clipped by 0 bases and J by 11 bases, with 16 bases between them. The CDR3 consists of 14 residues. Germline CDR1 MGHRA, CDR2 YSYEKL.

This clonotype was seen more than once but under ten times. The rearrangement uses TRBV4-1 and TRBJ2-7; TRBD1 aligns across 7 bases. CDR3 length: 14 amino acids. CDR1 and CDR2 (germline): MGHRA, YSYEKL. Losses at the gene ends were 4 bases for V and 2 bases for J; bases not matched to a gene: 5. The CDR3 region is CASSRRDSPYEQYF. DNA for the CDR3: TGCGCCAGCAGCCGCCGGGACAGCCCCTACGAGCAGTACTTC.

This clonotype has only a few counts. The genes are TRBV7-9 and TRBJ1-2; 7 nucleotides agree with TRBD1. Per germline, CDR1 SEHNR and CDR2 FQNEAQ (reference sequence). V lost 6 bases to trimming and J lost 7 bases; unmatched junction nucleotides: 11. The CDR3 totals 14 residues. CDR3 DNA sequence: TGTGCCAGCAGTTCCACCCCTCGACAGGGTGGCTACACCTTC. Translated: CASSSTPRQGGYTF.

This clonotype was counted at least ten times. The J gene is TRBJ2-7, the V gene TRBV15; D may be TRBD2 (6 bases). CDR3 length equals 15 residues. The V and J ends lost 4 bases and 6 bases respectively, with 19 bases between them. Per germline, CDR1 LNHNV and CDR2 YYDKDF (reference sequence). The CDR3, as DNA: TGTGCCACCAGCACGGGCGGGGAAGGGCTAAGCGAGCAGTACTTC. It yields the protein CATSTGGEGLSEQYF.

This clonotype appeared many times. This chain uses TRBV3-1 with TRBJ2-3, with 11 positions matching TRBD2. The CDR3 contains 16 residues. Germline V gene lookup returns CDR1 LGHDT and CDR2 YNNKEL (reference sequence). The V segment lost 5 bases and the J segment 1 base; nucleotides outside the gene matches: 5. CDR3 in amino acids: CASSFVAGGGTDTQYF. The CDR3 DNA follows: TGTGCCAGCAGCTTCGTAGCGGGGGGGGGCACAGATACGCAGTATTTT.

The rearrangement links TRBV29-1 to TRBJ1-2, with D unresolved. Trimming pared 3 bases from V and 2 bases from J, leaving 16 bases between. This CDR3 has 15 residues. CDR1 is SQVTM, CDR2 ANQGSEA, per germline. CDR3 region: CSVDKANLLNYGYTF. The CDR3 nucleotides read TGCAGCGTTGATAAGGCTAACCTTTTGAACTATGGCTACACCTTC.

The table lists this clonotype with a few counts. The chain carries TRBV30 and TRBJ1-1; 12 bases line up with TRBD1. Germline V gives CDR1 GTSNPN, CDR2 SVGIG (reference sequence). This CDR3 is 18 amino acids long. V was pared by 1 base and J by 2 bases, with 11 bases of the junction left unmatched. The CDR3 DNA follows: TGTGCCTGGAGTGACAAATATCGGGACAGGGGGCCTAACACTGAAGCTTTCTTT. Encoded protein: CAWSDKYRDRGPNTEAFF.

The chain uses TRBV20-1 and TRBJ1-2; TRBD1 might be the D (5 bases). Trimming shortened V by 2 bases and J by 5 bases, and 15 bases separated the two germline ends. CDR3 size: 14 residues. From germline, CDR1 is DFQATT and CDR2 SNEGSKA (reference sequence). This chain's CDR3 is CSARRQTVGYGYTF. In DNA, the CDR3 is TGCAGTGCTAGAAGACAGACGGTAGGGTATGGCTACACCTTC.